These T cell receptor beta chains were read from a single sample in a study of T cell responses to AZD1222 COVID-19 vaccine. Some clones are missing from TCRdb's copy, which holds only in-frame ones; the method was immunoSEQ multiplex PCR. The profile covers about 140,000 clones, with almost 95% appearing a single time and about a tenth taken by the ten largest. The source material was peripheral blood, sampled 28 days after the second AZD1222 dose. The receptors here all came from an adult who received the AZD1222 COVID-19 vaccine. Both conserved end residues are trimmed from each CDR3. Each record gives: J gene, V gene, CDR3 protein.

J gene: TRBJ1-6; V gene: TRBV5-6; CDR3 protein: ASGTLSNSPLH
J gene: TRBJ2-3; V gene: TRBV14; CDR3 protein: ASSQWDRRYIKGGTQY
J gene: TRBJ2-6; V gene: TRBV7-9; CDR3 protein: ASSLRGSGANVLT
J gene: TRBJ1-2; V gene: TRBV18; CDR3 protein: ASSRRASYGYT
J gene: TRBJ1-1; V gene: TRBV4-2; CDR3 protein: ASSQVGTEAF
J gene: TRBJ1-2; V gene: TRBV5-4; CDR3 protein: ASSLARDGPYGYT
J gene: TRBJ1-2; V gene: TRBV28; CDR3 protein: ASRRPLGEGYT
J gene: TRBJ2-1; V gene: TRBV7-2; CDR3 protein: ASSLTPGRNEQF
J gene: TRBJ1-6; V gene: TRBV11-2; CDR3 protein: ASSIYQTGGYSPLH
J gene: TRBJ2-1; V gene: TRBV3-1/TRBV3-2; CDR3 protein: ASSLTAGGDEQF
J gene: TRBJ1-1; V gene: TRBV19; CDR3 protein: ASSDVGYRTQGWDTEAF
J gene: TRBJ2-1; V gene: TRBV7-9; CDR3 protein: ASSSGLAINEQF
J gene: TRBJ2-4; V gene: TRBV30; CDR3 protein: AWSVSLGRPNQ
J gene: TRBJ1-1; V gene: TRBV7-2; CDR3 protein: ASTWGAGRLNTEAF
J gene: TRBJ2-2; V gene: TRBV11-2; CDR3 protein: ASSPRGGSGRGPTGELF
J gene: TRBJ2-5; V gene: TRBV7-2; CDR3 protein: ASSLGGSQETQY